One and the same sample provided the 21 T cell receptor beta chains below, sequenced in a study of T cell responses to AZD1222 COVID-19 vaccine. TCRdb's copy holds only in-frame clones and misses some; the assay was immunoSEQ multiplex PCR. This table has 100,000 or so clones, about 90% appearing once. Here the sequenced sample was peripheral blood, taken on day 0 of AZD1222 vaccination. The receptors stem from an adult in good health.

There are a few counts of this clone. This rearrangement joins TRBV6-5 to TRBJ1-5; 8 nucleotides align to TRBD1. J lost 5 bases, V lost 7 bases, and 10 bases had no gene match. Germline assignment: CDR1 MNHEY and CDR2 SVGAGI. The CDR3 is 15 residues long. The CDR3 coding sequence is TGTGCCAGCACCACCCTGGAGACAGGGGATCAGCCCCAGCATTTT. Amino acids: CASTTLETGDQPQHF.

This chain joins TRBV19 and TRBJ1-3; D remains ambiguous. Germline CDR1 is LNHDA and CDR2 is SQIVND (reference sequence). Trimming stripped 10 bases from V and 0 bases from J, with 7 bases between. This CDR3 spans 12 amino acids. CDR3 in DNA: TGTGCCACCGCCAGCTCTGGAAACACCATATATTTT. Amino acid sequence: CATASSGNTIYF. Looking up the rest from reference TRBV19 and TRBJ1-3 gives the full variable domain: DGGITQSPKYLFRKEGQNVTLSCEQNLNHDAMYWYRQDPGQGLRLIYYSQIVNDFQKGDIAEGYSVSREKKESFPLTVTSAQKNPTAFYLCATASSGNTIYFGEGSWLTVV.

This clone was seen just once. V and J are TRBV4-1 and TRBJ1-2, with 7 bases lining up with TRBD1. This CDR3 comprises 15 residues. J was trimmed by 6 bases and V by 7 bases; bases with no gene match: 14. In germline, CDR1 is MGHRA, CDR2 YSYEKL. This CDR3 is CASTRPGVGQDGYTF. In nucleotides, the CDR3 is TGCGCCAGCACGAGACCTGGAGTCGGACAGGATGGCTACACCTTC.

Written as DNA, the CDR3 is TGTGCCAGCAGCTCCTCTAGAGGGGGCTGGGCTGGAAACACCATATATTTT. It codes for CASSSSRGGWAGNTIYF. This chain uses TRBV9 with TRBJ1-3; TRBD1 matches at 7 bases. V lost 4 bases, J lost 2 bases, and 12 bases stayed unmatched. The CDR3 is made up of 17 amino acids. Germline V gene sequence: CDR1 SGDLS, CDR2 YYNGEE.

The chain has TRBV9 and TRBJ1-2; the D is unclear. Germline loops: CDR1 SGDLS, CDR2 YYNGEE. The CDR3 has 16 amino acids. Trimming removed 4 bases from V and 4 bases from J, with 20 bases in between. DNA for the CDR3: TGTGCCAGCAGCCCCGACGTGAGAGGGTCGGGCTATGGCTACACCTTC. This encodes CASSPDVRGSGYGYTF.

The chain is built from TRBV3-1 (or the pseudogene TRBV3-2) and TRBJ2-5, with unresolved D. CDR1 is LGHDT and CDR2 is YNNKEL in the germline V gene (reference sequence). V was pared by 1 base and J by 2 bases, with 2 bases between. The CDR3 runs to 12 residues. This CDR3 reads CASSQVQETQYF. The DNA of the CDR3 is TGTGCCAGCAGCCAAGTACAAGAGACCCAGTACTTC.

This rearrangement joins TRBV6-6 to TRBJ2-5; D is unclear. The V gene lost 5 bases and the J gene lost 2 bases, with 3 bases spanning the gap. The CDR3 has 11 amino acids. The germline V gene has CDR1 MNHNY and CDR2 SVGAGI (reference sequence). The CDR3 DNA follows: TGTGCCAGCAGTCCTCAAGAGACCCAGTACTTC. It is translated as CASSPQETQYF.

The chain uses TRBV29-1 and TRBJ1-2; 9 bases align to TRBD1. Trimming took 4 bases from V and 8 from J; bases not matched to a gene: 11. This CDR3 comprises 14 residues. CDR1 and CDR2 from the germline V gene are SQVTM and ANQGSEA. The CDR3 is CSVAEDRGSIGYTF. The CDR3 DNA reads TGCAGCGTTGCCGAGGACAGGGGATCGATCGGCTACACCTTC.

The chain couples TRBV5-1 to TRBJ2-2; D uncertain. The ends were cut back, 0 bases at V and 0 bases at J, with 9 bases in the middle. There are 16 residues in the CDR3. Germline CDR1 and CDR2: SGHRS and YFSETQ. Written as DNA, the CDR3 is TGCGCCAGCAGCTTGGAGGCAGTAGCGAACACCGGGGAGCTGTTTTTT. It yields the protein CASSLEAVANTGELFF.

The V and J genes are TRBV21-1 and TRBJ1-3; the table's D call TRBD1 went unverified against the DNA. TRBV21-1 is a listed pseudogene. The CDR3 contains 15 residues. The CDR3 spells CASSNRQGSGNTIYF. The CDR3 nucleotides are TGTGCCAGCAGCAACCGCCAGGGTAGTGGAAACACCATATATTTT.

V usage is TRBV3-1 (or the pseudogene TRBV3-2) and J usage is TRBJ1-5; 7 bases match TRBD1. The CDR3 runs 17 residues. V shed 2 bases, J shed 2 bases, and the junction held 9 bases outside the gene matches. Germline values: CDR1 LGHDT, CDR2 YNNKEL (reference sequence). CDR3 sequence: CASSQFTGDSGNQPQHF. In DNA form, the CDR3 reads TGTGCCAGCAGCCAATTTACAGGGGACTCGGGCAATCAGCCCCAGCATTTT.

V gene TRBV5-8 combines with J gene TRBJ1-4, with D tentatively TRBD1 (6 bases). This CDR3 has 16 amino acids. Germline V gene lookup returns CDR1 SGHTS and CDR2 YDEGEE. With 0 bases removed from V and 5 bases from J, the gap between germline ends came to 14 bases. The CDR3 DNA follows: TGTGCCAGCAGCTTGGCATCGGGGGCGCGGAATGAAAAACTGTTTTTT. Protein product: CASSLASGARNEKLFF.

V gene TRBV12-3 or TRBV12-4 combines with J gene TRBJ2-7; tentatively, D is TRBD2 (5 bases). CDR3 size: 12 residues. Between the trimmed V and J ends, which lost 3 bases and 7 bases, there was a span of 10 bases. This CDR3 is CASSLEEVEQYF. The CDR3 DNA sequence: TGTGCCAGCAGTTTGGAGGAGGTGGAGCAGTACTTC.

The CDR3 sequence: CASSSSPSSSTGELFF. In DNA, the CDR3 is TGTGCCAGCAGCTCAAGTCCGAGCTCAAGCACCGGGGAGCTGTTTTTT. The rearrangement joins TRBV3-1 (or the pseudogene TRBV3-2) to TRBJ2-2; D not resolved. Trimming cost V 5 bases and J 4 bases, with 17 bases left between them. CDR3 length: 16 amino acids. CDR1 LGHDT and CDR2 YNNKEL come from the germline V gene (reference sequence).

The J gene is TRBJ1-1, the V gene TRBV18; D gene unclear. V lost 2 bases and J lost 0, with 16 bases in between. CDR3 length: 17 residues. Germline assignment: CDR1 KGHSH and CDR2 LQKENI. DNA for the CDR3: TGTGCCAGCTCACCAAACCCGAGGGTGGCGTTGAACACTGAAGCTTTCTTT. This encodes CASSPNPRVALNTEAFF.

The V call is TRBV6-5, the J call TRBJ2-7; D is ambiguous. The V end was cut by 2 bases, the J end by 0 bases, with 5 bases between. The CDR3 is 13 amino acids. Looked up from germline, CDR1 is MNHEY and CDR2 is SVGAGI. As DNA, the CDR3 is TGTGCCAGCAGTTACAGTGCCTCCTACGAGCAGTACTTC. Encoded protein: CASSYSASYEQYF.

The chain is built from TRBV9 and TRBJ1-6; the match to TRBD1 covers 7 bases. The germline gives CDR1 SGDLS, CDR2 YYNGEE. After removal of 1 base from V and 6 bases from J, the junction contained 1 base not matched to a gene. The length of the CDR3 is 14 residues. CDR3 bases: TGTGCCAGCAGCGTAACAGGGGTTAATTCACCCCTCCACTTT. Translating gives CASSVTGVNSPLHF.

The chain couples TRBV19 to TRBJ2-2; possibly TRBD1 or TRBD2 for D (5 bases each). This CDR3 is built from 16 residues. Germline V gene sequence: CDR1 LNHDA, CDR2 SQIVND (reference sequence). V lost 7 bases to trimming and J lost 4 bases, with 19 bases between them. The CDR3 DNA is TGTGCCAGTAAAGGCAGGGACCTCTTGAGCACCGGGGAGCTGTTTTTT. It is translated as CASKGRDLLSTGELFF.

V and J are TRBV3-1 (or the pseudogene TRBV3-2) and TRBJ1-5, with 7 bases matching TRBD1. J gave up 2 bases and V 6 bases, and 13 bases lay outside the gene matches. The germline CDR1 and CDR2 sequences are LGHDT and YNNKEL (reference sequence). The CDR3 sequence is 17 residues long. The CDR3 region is CASSQTGAYRGNQPQHF. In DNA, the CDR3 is TGTGCCAGCAGTCAAACAGGGGCTTATAGGGGCAATCAGCCCCAGCATTTT.

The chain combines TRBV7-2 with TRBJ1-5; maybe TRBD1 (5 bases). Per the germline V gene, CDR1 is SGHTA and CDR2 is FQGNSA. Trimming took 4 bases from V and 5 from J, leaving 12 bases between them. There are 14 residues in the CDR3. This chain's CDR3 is CASSSRGGDQPQHF. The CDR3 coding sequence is TGTGCCAGCAGCTCAAGGGGTGGGGATCAGCCCCAGCATTTT. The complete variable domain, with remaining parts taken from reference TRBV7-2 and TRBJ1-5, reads GAGVSQSPSNKVTEKGKDVELRCDPISGHTALYWYRQSLGQGLEFLIYFQGNSAPDKSGLPSDRFSAERTGGSVSTLTIQRTQQEDSAVYLCASSSRGGDQPQHFGDGTRLSIL.

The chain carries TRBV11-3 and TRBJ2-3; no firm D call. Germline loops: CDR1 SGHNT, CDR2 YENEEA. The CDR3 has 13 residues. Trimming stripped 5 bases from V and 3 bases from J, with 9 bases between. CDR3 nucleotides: TGTGCCAGCAGCCACCCTAGAACAGATACGCAGTATTTT. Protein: CASSHPRTDTQYF. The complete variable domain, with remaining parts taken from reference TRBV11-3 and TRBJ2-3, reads EAGVVQSPRYKIIEKKQPVAFWCNPISGHNTLYWYLQNLGQGPELLIRYENEEAVDDSQLPKDRFSAERLKGVDSTLKIQPAELGDSAVYLCASSHPRTDTQYFGPGTRLTVL.